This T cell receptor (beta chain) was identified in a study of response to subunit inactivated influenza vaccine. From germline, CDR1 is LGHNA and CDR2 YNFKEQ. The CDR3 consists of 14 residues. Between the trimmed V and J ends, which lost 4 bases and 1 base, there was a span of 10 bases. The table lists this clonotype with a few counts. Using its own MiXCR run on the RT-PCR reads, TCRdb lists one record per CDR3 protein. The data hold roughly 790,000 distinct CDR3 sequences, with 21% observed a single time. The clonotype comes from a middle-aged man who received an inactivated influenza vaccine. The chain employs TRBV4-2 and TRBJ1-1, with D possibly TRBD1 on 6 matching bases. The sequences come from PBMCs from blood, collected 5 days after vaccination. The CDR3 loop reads CASSPRTENTEAFF. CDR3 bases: TGTGCCAGCAGCCCAAGGACAGAGAACACTGAAGCTTTCTTT.